This T cell receptor (beta chain) was sequenced during a study of cytomegalovirus exposure and HLA in healthy donors. Whole-study context: Sequencing of about 200 million T cells in an earlier analysis found 95 million to 120 million unique TCR beta sequences.

Study-level points and caveats: With further analysis later on, most CMV-associated TCR beta chains appeared HLA-restricted.

This clone was detected a few times. The antigen is undetermined. The CDR3 sequence is 14 residues long. V was pared by 2 bases and J by 5 bases, with 10 bases between. Per germline, CDR1 KGHSH and CDR2 LQKENI. With 60 Vbeta and 13 Jbeta primers, the PCR was carried out. Sequencing was performed with immunoSEQ multiplex PCR; in TCRdb, only in-frame clones are kept and a portion is missing. This sample yields about 120,000 clones, of which 80% are seen a single time; more than 8% belongs to the top ten. This sequence originates from a female donor in good health and CMV-seropositive. The chain links TRBV18 to TRBJ1-5; tentative D call: TRBD1 (6 bases). The sequencing input was PBMCs. CDR3 region: CASSPGTKDQPQHF. The CDR3 DNA follows: TGTGCCAGCTCACCAGGGACAAAAGATCAGCCCCAGCATTTT.